Listed below are T cell receptor beta chains from one sample, sequenced in a study of tumor-infiltrating lymphocytes in primary liver carcinoma. Using its own MiXCR run on the multiplex PCR reads, TCRdb lists one record per CDR3 protein. The table shows about 210,000 distinct CDR3 sequences, with 65% occurring only once. Sequenced input: peripheral blood. The source is a woman in her fifties or sixties with primary liver carcinoma and hepatitis B virus infection. CDR3s include the opening cysteine and the closing phenylalanine or tryptophan. A D gene is named only where the DNA matches it firmly. For some rows the clone size is stated as once, few or many, or as a class when expanded; others skip it.

clone_size	v_call	j_call	d_call	cdr3_nt	cdr3_aa
.	TRBV11-2	TRBJ2-7	.	TGTGCCAGCAGCCGATGGGGATACGAGCAGTACTTC	CASSRWGYEQYF
.	TRBV11-1	TRBJ2-7	.	TGTGCCAACAGCTTAGCACGACGGGAATACGAGCAGTACTTC	CANSLARREYEQYF
many	TRBV4-2	TRBJ2-3	TRBD1	TGTGCCAGCAGCCAAAACCTCCAGACAGGGGGCTTCACAGATACGCAGTATTTT	CASSQNLQTGGFTDTQYF
.	TRBV11-2	TRBJ1-1	.	TGTGCCAGCAGCCCAAGGACAGTCTCTGATGCTTTCTTT	CASSPRTVSDAFF
.	TRBV11-2	TRBJ2-2	.	TGTGCCAGTAGCCCTGGGACCCAGATGGGGACTGGGGAGCTGTTTTTT	CASSPGTQMGTGELFF
.	TRBV4-2	TRBJ2-5	TRBD1	TGTGCCAGCAGCCAGGTGGGACAGGGGATCAAGACCCAGTACTTC	CASSQVGQGIKTQYF
.	TRBV6-6	TRBJ1-1	TRBD1	TGTGCCAGCAGTGAACAGGGGTTAGACACTGAAGCTTTCTTT	CASSEQGLDTEAFF
once	TRBV28	TRBJ1-6	.	TGTGCCAGCAGTTGGTGGGAGAATTCACCCCTCCACTTT	CASSWWENSPLHF
.	TRBV5-4	TRBJ1-2	.	TGTGCCAGCAGATATACAGGGAGCTATGGCTACACCTTC	CASRYTGSYGYTF
.	TRBV5-5	TRBJ2-5	.	TGTGCCAGCAGCTTGGGTGCCCAACAAGAGACCCAGTACTTC	CASSLGAQQETQYF
.	TRBV10-2	TRBJ2-3	TRBD2	TGCGCCAACAGTGAGTTACAGGGACTAGCTAGCACAGATACGCAGTATTTT	CANSELQGLASTDTQYF
many	TRBV12-5	TRBJ2-1	TRBD1	TGTGCTAGTGGGCAGGGACAGGGGGCCCCCGGTAATGAGCAGTTCTTC	CASGQGQGAPGNEQFF
many	TRBV2	TRBJ1-1	.	TGTGCCAGCACCGATACGGGAACTGAAGCTTTCTTT	CASTDTGTEAFF
.	TRBV11-2	TRBJ2-7	TRBD1	TGTACCAGCAGCTATTGGGACAGTTACGAGCAGTACTTC	CTSSYWDSYEQYF
.	TRBV11-2	TRBJ2-5	TRBD1	TGTGCAAGCAGCTACGGACAGGGATGGGGAGAGGCCCAGTACTTC	CASSYGQGWGEAQYF
.	TRBV11-2	TRBJ2-2	.	TGTGCCAGCAGCATGATTAGAGGGGGCGGGGAGCTGTTTTTT	CASSMIRGGGELFF
.	TRBV6-2/TRBV6-3	TRBJ2-1	TRBD1	TGCGCCAACAGTTATTCGATGTTGACAGGGGGTAATGAGCAGTTCTTC	CANSYSMLTGGNEQFF
.	TRBV30	TRBJ2-7	.	TGTGCCTGGGTCCCCAGGCAGCTTCGGAGTGCGTCCTACGAGCAGTACTTC	CAWVPRQLRSASYEQYF
.	TRBV19	TRBJ1-2	.	TGTGCCAGTAGTATTGACGGGGGTACTGGTGGCTACACCTTC	CASSIDGGTGGYTF
once	TRBV11-1	TRBJ2-7	TRBD1	TGTGCCAGCAACTCTGGTCCGGGACAGGGTTCCTACGAGCAGTACTTC	CASNSGPGQGSYEQYF
.	TRBV2	TRBJ1-1	.	TGTGCCAGCAGTGAGGGGTGGCAGGACACTGAAGCTTTCTTT	CASSEGWQDTEAFF
.	TRBV5-6	TRBJ2-3	TRBD2	TGTGCCAGCAATCGAACCGGGACTAGCCAGACACAGCAGTACTTT	CASNRTGTSQTQQYF
.	TRBV12-3/TRBV12-4	TRBJ2-3	TRBD1	TGTGCCAGCAGTTTCGACAGGGGGCGGACAGATACGCAGTATTTT	CASSFDRGRTDTQYF
.	TRBV11-3	TRBJ1-5	.	TGTACCGGCAGCTTAAGCATGAATCAGCCCCAGCATTTT	CTGSLSMNQPQHF
few	TRBV4-1	TRBJ2-2	.	TGCGCCAGCAGCCAACCCGGACCTAGCGCTAACACCGGGGAGCTGTTTTTT	CASSQPGPSANTGELFF
once	TRBV5-1	TRBJ2-1	TRBD1	TGCGCCAGCAGGGCCGGGACAGCCTACAGTGAGCAGTTCTTC	CASRAGTAYSEQFF
few	TRBV28	TRBJ2-5	.	TGTGCCAGCAGCCCCATCGTGGACCAAGAGACCCAGTACTTC	CASSPIVDQETQYF
.	TRBV5-4	TRBJ2-7	TRBD1	TGTGCCAGCAGCTTTACAGGGGTCCACGAGCAGTACTTC	CASSFTGVHEQYF
many	TRBV5-6	TRBJ1-2	.	TGTGCCAGCAGCTTGCGTCCCAGGAACTATGGCTACACCTTC	CASSLRPRNYGYTF
once	TRBV29-1	TRBJ2-1	.	TGCAGCGTCTTCATAGACGGTGGGTTTTTGGATGAGCAGTTCTTC	CSVFIDGGFLDEQFF
.	TRBV12-3/TRBV12-4	TRBJ2-3	.	TGTGCCAGCAGTCGGGACTCGTACACAGATACGCAGTATTTT	CASSRDSYTDTQYF
many	TRBV6-1	TRBJ1-2	.	TGTGCCAGCAGTGCCGGAGACTATGGCTACACCTTC	CASSAGDYGYTF
medium-sized	TRBV11-2	TRBJ2-7	.	TGTGCCAGCAGCTCGGAAACCTACGAGCAGTACTTC	CASSSETYEQYF
many	TRBV11-2	TRBJ1-2	.	TGTGCCAGCAGCTTATATCGTGGGGCGGAGGGCTACACCTTC	CASSLYRGAEGYTF
.	TRBV6-1	TRBJ2-7	.	TGTGCCAGCAGGAAGCAACGGGGTGCACACGAGCAGTACTTC	CASRKQRGAHEQYF
many	TRBV4-1	TRBJ2-5	.	TGCGCCAGCAGCTCATCGGCCTCCGCGGGGACCCAGTACTTC	CASSSSASAGTQYF
.	TRBV11-2	TRBJ1-6	.	TGTGCCAGCAGCCTACTGCAGGATTCACCCCTCCACTTT	CASSLLQDSPLHF
.	TRBV6-1	TRBJ1-2	.	TGTGCCACCCACGGGACGTTCTATGACTACACCTTC	CATHGTFYDYTF
.	TRBV11-3	TRBJ2-6	TRBD1	TGTGCCAGCAGAACGGTATGGGACAGTGTCGGCTCTGGGGCCAACGTCCTGACTTTC	CASRTVWDSVGSGANVLTF
.	TRBV20-1	TRBJ1-1	.	TGCAGTGCTAGAGATTTCGGTTTGATGAACACTGAAGCTTTCTTT	CSARDFGLMNTEAFF
few	TRBV20-1	TRBJ1-5	.	TGCAGTGCTAGTGGCCCGCCGGGAAGCAATCAGCCCCAGCATTTT	CSASGPPGSNQPQHF
.	TRBV28	TRBJ2-3	TRBD2	TGTGCCAGCAGCCCCAGTACTAGCGGGAGGGGGCTGGATACGCAGTATTTT	CASSPSTSGRGLDTQYF
once	TRBV5-1	TRBJ2-5	TRBD2	TGCGCCAGCAGCTCGACTAGCGGGACGGGAGAGACCCAGTACTTC	CASSSTSGTGETQYF
.	TRBV6-6	TRBJ2-5	TRBD1	TGTGCCGGCAATCGGGGACAGGGGCATTCGGCGGAGACCCAGTACTTC	CAGNRGQGHSAETQYF
.	TRBV5-1	TRBJ2-7	.	TGCGCCAGTAGCTTTGCCGGACAAGCATCTAAAGGGCAGTACTTC	CASSFAGQASKGQYF
few	TRBV5-1	TRBJ2-5	.	TGCGCCAGCAGTTTGGATGCCCAAGAGACCCAGTACTTC	CASSLDAQETQYF